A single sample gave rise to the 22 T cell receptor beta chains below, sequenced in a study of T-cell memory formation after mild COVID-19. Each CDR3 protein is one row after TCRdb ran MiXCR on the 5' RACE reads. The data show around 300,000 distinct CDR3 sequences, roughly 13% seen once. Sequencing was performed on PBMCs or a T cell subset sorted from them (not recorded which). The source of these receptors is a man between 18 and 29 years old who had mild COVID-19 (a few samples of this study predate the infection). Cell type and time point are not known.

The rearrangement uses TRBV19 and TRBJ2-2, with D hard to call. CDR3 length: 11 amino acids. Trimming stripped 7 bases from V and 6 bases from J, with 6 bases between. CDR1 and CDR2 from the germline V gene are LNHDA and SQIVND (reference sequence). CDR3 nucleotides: TGTGCCAGTACGGTGTCCGGGGAGCTGTTTTTT. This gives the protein CASTVSGELFF.

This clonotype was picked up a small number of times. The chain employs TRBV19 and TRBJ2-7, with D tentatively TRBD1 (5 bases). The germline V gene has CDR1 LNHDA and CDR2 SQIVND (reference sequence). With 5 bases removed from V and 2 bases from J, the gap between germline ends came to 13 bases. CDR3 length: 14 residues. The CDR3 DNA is TGTGCCAGTAGTCCCGCCAGGGCCCCCTACGAGCAGTACGTC. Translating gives CASSPARAPYEQYV.

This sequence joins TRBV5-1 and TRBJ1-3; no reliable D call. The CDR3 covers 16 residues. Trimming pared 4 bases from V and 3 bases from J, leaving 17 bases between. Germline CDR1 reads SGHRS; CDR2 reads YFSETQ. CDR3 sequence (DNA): TGCGCCAGCAGCCCGGTCCCAGGTATCGATGGAAACACCATATATTTT. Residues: CASSPVPGIDGNTIYF. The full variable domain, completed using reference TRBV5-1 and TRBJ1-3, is KAGVTQTPRYLIKTRGQQVTLSCSPISGHRSVSWYQQTPGQGLQFLFEYFSETQRNKGNFPGRFSGRQFSNSRSEMNVSTLELGDSALYLCASSPVPGIDGNTIYFGEGSWLTVV.

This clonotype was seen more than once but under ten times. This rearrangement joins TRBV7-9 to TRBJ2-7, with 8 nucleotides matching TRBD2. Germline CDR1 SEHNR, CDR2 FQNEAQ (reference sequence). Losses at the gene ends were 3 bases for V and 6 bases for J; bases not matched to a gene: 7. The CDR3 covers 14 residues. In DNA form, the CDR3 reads TGTGCCAGCAGCTTGGCCGGGGGGGAGCGCGAGCAGTACTTC. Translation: CASSLAGGEREQYF. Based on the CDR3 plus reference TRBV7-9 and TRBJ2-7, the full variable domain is DTGVSQNPRHKITKRGQNVTFRCDPISEHNRLYWYRQTLGQGPEFLTYFQNEAQLEKSRLLSDRFSAERPKGSFSTLEIQRTEQGDSAMYLCASSLAGGEREQYFGPGTRLTVT.

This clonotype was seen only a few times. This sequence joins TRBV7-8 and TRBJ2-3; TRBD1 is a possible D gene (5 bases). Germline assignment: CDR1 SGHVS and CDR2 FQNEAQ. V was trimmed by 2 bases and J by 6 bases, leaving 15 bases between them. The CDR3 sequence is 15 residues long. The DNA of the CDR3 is TGTGCCAGCAGCTTACCTTCCGAAAGGGGTGATACGCAGTATTTT. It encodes CASSLPSERGDTQYF. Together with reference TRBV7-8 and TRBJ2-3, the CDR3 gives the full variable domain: GAGVSQSPRYKVAKRGQDVALRCDPISGHVSLFWYQQALGQGPEFLTYFQNEAQLDKSGLPSDRFFAERPEGSVSTLKIQRTQQEDSAVYLCASSLPSERGDTQYFGPGTRLTVL.

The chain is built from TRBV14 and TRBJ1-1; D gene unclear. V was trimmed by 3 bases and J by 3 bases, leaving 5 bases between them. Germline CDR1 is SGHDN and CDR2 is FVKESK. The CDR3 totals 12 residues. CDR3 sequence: CASSQVYTEAFF. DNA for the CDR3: TGTGCCAGCAGCCAGGTTTACACTGAAGCTTTCTTT. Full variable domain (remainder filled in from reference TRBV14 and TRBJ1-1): EAGVTQFPSHSVIEKGQTVTLRCDPISGHDNLYWYRRVMGKEIKFLLHFVKESKQDESGMPNNRFLAERTGGTYSTLKVQPAELEDSGVYFCASSQVYTEAFFGQGTRLTVV.

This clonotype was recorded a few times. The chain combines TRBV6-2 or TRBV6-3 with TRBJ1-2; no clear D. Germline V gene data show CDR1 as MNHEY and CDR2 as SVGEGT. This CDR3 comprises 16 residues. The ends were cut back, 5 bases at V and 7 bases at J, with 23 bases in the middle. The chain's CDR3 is CASSPAVGRSRGGYTF. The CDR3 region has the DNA TGTGCCAGCAGTCCGGCGGTAGGGAGGAGCAGAGGTGGCTACACCTTC.

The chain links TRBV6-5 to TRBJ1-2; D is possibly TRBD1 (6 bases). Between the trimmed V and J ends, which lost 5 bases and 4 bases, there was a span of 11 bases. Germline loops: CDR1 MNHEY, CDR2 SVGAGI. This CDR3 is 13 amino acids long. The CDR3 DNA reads TGTGCCAGCAGTACGACGACAGGCTATGGCTACACCTTC. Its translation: CASSTTTGYGYTF.

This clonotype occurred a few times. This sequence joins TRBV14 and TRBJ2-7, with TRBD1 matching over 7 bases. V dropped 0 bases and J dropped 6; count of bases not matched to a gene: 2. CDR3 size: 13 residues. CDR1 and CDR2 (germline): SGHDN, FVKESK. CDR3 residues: CASSQERQGEQYF. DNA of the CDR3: TGTGCCAGCAGCCAAGAGCGACAGGGCGAGCAGTACTTC. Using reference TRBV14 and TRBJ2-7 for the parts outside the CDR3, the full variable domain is EAGVTQFPSHSVIEKGQTVTLRCDPISGHDNLYWYRRVMGKEIKFLLHFVKESKQDESGMPNNRFLAERTGGTYSTLKVQPAELEDSGVYFCASSQERQGEQYFGPGTRLTVT.

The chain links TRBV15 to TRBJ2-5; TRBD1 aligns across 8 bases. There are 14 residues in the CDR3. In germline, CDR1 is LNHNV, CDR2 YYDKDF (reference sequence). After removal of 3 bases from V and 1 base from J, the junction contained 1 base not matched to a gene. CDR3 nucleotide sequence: TGTGCCACCAGCAGGACAGGGGCCCAAGAGACCCAGTACTTC. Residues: CATSRTGAQETQYF.

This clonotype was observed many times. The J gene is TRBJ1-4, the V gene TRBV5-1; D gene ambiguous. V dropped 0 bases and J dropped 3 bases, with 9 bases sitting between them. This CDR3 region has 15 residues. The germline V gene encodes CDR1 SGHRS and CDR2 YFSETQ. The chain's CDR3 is CASSLVSESNEKLFF. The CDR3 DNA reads TGCGCCAGCAGCTTGGTCTCTGAGTCTAATGAAAAACTGTTTTTT.

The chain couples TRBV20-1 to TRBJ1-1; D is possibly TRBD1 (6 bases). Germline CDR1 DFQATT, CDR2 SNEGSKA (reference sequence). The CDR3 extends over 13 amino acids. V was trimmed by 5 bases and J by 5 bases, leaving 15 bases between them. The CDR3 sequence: CSARQDRETEAFF. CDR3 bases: TGCAGTGCTCGACAGGACAGAGAAACTGAAGCTTTCTTT.

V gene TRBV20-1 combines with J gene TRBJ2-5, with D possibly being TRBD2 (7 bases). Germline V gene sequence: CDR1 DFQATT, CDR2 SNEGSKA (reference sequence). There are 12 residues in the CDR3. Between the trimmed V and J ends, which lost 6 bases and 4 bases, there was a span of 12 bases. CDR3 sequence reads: CSAVGGGETQYF. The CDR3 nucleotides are TGCAGTGCCGTAGGGGGGGGAGAGACCCAGTACTTC.

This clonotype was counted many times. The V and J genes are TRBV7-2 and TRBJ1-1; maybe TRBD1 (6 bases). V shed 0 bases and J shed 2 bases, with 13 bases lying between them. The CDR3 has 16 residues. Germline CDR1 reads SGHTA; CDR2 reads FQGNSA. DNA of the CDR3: TGTGCCAGCAGCTTAGCAAGGCGGGGGGCAAACACTGAAGCTTTCTTT. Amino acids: CASSLARRGANTEAFF.

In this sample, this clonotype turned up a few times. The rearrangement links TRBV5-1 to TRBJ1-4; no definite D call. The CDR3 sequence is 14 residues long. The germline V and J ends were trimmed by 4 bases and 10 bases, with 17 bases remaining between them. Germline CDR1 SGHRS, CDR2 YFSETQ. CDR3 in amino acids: CASSPGPVIGKLFF. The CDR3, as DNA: TGCGCCAGCAGCCCTGGACCAGTTATTGGAAAACTGTTTTTT. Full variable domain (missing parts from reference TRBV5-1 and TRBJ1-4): KAGVTQTPRYLIKTRGQQVTLSCSPISGHRSVSWYQQTPGQGLQFLFEYFSETQRNKGNFPGRFSGRQFSNSRSEMNVSTLELGDSALYLCASSPGPVIGKLFFGSGTQLSVL.

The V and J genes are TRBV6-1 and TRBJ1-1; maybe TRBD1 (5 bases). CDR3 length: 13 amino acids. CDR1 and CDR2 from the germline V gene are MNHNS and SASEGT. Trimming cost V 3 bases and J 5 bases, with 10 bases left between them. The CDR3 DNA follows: TGTGCCAGCAGTGAGAGGGGCCGGACTGAAGCTTTCTTT. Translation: CASSERGRTEAFF.

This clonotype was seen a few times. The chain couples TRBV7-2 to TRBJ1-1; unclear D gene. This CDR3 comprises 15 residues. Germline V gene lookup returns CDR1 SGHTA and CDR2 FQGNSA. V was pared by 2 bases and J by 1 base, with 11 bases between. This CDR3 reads CASSLYLNQNTEAFF. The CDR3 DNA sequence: TGTGCCAGCAGCTTATACCTAAATCAGAACACTGAAGCTTTCTTT. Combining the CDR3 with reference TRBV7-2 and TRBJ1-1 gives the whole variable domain GAGVSQSPSNKVTEKGKDVELRCDPISGHTALYWYRQSLGQGLEFLIYFQGNSAPDKSGLPSDRFSAERTGGSVSTLTIQRTQQEDSAVYLCASSLYLNQNTEAFFGQGTRLTVV.

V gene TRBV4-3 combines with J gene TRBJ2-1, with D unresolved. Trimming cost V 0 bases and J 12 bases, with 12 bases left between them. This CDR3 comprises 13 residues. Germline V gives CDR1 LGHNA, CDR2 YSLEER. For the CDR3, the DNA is TGCGCCAGCAGCCAAGAGATCACAGCAGGGCAGTTCTTC. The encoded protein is CASSQEITAGQFF.

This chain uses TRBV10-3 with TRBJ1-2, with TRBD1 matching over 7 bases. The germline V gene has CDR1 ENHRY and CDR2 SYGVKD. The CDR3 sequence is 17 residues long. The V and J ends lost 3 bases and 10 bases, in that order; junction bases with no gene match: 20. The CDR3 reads CAISDLVREEGALPYTF. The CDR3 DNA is TGTGCCATCAGTGATTTGGTTAGAGAAGAGGGGGCGCTTCCCTACACCTTC.

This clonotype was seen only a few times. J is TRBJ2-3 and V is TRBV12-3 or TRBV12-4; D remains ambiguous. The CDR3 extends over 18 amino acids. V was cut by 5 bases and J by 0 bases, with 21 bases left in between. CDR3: CASSPVVLVSSSTDTQYF. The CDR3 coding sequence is TGTGCCAGCAGTCCTGTGGTCCTCGTCTCATCTAGCACAGATACGCAGTATTTT.

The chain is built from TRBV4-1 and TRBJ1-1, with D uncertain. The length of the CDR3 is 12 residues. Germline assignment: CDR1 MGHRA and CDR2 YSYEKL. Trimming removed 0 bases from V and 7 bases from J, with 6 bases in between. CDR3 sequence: CASSQEYGEAFF. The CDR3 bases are TGCGCCAGCAGCCAAGAATATGGTGAAGCTTTCTTT.

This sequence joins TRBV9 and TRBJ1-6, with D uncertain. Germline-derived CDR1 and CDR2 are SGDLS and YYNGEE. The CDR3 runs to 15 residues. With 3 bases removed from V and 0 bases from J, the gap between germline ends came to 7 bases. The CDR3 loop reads CASSEDFSYNSPLHF. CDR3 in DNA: TGTGCCAGCAGCGAGGATTTCTCCTATAATTCACCCCTCCACTTT. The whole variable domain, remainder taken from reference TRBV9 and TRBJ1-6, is DSGVTQTPKHLITATGQRVTLRCSPRSGDLSVYWYQQSLDQGLQFLIQYYNGEERAKGNILERFSAQQFPDLHSELNLSSLELGDSALYFCASSEDFSYNSPLHFGNGTRLTVT.